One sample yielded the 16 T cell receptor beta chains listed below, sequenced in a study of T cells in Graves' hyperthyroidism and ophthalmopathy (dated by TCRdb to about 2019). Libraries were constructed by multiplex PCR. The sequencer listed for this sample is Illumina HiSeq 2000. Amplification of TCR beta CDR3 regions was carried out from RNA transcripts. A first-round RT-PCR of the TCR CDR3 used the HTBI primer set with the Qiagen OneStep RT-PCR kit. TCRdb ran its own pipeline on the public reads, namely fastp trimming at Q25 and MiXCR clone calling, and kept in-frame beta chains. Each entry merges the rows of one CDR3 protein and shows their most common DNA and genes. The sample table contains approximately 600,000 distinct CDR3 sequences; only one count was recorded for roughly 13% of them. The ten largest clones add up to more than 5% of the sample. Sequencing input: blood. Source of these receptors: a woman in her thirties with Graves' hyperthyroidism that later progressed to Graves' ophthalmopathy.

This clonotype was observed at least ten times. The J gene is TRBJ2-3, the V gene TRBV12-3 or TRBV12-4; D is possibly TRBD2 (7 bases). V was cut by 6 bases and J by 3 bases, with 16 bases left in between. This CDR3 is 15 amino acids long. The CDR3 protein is CASSQRGGATDTQYF. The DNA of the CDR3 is TGTGCCAGCAGCCAAAGGGGGGGGGCAACAGATACGCAGTATTTT.

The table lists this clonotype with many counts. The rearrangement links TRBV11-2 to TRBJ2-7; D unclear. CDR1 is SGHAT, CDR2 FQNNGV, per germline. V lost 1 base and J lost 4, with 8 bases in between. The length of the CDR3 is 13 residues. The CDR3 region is CASSLGDGYEQYF. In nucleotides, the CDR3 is TGTGCCAGCAGCTTAGGAGACGGGTACGAGCAGTACTTC. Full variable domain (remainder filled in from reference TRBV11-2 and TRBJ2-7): EAGVAQSPRYKIIEKRQSVAFWCNPISGHATLYWYQQILGQGPKLLIQFQNNGVVDDSQLPKDRFSAERLKGVDSTLKIQPAKLEDSAVYLCASSLGDGYEQYFGPGTRLTVT.

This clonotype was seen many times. For the CDR3, the DNA is TGTGCCAGCAGTTTAGTAGGGAGCTATGAGCAGTTCTTC. It encodes CASSLVGSYEQFF. The gene calls are TRBV27 and TRBJ2-1, with a tentative D call TRBD2 (5 bases). Germline loops: CDR1 MNHEY, CDR2 SMNVEV (reference sequence). CDR3 length: 13 residues. Trimming cost V 2 bases and J 8 bases, with 10 bases left between them.

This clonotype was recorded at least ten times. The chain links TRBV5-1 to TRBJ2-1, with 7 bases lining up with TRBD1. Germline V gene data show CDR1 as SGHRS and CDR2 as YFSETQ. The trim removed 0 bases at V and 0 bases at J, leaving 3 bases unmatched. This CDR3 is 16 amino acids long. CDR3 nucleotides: TGCGCCAGCAGCTTGGATACAGGGGACTCCTACAATGAGCAGTTCTTC. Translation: CASSLDTGDSYNEQFF.

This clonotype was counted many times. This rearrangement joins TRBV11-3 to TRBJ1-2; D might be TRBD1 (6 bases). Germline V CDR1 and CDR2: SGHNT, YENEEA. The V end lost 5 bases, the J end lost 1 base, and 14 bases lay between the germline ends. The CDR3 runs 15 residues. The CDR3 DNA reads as TGTGCCAGCAGCCCGGGGGGGCAGGTTAACTATGGCTACACCTTC. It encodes CASSPGGQVNYGYTF.

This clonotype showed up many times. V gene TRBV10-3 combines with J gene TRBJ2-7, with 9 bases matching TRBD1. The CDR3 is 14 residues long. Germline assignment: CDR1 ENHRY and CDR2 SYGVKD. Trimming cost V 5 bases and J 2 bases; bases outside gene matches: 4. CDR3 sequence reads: CAISYRGQTYEQYF. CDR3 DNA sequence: TGTGCCATCAGTTACAGGGGGCAAACCTACGAGCAGTACTTC.

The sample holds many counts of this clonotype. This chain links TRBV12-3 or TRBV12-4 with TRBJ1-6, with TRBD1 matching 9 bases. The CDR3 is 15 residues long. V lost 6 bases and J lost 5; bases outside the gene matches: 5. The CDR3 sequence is CASSWDRVNNSPLHF. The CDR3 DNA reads TGTGCCAGCAGCTGGGACAGGGTGAATAATTCACCCCTCCACTTT.

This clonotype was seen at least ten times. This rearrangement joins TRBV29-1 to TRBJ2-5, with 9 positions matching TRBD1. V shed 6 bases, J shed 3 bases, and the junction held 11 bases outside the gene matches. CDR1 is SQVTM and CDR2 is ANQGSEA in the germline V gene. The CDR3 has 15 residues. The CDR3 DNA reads TGCAGCGTCGAGCCTCCTGACAGGGGGGAAGAGACCCAGTACTTC. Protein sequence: CSVEPPDRGEETQYF.

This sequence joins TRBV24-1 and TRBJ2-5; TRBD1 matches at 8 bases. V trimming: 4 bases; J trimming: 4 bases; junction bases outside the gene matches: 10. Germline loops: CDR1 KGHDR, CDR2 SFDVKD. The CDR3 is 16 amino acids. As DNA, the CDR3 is TGTGCCACCAGTGACCCTAAGACAGGGGCCCGAGAGACCCAGTACTTC. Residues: CATSDPKTGARETQYF.

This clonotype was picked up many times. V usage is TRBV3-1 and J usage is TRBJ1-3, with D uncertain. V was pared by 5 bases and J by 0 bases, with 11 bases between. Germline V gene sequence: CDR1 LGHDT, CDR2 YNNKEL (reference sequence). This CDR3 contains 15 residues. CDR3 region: CASSDPRSSGNTIYF. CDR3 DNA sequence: TGTGCCAGCAGCGATCCGCGGTCCTCTGGAAACACCATATATTTT.

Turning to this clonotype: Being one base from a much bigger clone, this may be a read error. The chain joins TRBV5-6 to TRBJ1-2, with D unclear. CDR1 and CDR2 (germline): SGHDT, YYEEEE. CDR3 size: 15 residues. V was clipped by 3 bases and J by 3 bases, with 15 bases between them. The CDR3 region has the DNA TGTGCCAGCAGCTCCCTGGCGGTACTTGACTATGGCTACACCTTC. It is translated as CASSSLAVLDYGYTF. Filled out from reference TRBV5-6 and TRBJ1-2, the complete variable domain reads DAGVTQSPTHLIKTRGQQVTLRCSPKSGHDTVSWYQQALGQGPQFIFQYYEEEERQRGNFPDRFSGHQFPNYSSELNVNALLLGDSALYLCASSSLAVLDYGYTFGSGTRLTVV.

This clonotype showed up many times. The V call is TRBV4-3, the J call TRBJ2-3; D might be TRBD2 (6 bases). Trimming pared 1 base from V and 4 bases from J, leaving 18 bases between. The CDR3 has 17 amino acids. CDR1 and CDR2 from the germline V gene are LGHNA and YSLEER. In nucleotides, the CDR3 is TGCGCCAGCAGCCAAGGTTGGGCGGTCGGAGGGTCAGATACGCAGTATTTT. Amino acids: CASSQGWAVGGSDTQYF.

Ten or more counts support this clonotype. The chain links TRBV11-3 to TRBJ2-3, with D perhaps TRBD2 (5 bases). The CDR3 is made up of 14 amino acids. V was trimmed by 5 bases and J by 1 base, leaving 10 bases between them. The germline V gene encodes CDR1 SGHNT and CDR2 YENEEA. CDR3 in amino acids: CASSHSRGTDTQYF. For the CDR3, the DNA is TGTGCCAGCAGCCACTCGCGGGGCACAGATACGCAGTATTTT.

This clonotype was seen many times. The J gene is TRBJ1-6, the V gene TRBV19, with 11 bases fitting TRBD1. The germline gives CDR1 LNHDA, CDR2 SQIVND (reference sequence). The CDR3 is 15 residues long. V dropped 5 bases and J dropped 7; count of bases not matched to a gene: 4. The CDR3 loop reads CASSSGTGGNSPLHF. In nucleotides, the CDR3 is TGTGCCAGTAGTTCCGGGACAGGGGGAAATTCACCCCTCCACTTT.

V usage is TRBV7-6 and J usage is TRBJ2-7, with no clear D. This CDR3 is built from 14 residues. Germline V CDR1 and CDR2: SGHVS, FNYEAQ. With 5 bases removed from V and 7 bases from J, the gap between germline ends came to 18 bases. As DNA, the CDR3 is TGTGCCAGCAGCCCCTCCCGGGCCGACTTGGAGCAGTACTTC. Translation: CASSPSRADLEQYF.

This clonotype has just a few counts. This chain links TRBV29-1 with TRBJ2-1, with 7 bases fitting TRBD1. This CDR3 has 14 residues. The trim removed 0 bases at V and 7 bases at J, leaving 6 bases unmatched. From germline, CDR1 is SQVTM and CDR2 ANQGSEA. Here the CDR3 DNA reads TGCAGCGTTGAAGATTGGGGCAGGGGGAATGAGCAGTTCTTC. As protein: CSVEDWGRGNEQFF.